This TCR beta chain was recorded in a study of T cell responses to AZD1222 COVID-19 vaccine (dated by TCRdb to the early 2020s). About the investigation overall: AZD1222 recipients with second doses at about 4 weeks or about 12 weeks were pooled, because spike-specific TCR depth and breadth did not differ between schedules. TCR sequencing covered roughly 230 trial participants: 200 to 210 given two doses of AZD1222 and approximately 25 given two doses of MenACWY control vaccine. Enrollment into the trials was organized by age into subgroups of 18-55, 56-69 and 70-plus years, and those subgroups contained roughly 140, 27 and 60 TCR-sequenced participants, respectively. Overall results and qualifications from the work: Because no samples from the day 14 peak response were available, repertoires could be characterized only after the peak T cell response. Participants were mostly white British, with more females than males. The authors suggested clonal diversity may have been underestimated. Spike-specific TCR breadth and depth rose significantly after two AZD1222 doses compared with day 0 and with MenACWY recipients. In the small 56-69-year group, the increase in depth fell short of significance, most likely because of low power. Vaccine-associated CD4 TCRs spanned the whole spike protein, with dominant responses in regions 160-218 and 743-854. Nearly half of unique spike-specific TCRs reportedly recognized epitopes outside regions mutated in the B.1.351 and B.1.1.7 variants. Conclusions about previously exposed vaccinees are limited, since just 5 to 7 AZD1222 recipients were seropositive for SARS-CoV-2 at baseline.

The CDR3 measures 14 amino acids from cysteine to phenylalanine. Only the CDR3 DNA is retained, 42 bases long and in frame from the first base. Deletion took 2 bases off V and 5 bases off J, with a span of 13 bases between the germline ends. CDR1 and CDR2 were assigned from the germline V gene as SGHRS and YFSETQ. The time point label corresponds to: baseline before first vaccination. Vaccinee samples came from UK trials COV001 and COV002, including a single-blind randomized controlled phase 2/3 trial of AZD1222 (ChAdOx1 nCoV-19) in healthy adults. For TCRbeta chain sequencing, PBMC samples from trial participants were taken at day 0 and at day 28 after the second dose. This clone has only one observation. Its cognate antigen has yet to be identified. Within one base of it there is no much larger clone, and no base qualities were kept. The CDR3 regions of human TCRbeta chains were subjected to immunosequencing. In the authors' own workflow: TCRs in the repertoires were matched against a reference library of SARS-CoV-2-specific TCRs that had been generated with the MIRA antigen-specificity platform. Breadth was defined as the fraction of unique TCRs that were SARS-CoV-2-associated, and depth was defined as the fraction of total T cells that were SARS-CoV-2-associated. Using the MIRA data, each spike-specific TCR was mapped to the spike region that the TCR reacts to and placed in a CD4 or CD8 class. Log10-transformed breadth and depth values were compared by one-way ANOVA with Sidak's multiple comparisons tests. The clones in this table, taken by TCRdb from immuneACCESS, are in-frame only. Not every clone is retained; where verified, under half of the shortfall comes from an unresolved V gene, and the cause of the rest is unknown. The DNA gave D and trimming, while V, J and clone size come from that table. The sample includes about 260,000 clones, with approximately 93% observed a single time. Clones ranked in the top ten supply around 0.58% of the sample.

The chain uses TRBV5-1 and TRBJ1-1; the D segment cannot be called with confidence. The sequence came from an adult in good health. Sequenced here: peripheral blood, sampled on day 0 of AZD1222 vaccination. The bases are TGCGCCAGCAGCTTTGGACCGGGCGGGACTGAAGCTTTCTTT. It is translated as CASSFGPGGTEAFF.